The 27 T cell receptor beta chains below were found in one sample sequenced in a study of blood T cell repertoires in COVID-19. Only in-frame clones appear in the TCRdb table, and some are missing; sequencing was by immunoSEQ multiplex PCR. The sample holds about 68,000 clones; roughly 88% are singletons and the top ten take roughly 8.7%. Source material: peripheral blood. These receptors were collected from a man under 40 with acute or convalescent COVID-19.

V is TRBV5-1 and J is TRBJ1-6, with D possibly matching TRBD1 (5 bases). The V end lost 4 bases, the J end lost 9 bases, and 17 bases lay between the germline ends. Germline V gene lookup returns CDR1 SGHRS and CDR2 YFSETQ. CDR3 length: 15 amino acids. In nucleotides, the CDR3 is TGCGCCAGCAGCCCGGGCGGGGCCTCCATTTCACCCCTCCACTTT. Amino acids: CASSPGGASISPLHF.

The V call is TRBV19, the J call TRBJ2-3, with TRBD2 matching over 7 bases. Germline assignment: CDR1 LNHDA and CDR2 SQIVND (reference sequence). J lost 6 bases, V lost 10 bases, and 13 bases had no gene match. This CDR3 is built from 14 residues. CDR3 protein: CATRGSGRADTQYF. For the CDR3, the DNA is TGTGCCACCCGGGGGTCGGGGAGGGCGGATACGCAGTATTTT.

This clone was counted a single time. The CDR3 nucleotides read TGTGCCTGGACACTTGGTCGGTCCACTGAAGCTTTCTTT. Protein product: CAWTLGRSTEAFF. This rearrangement joins TRBV30 to TRBJ1-1; D ambiguous. Germline-derived CDR1 and CDR2 are GTSNPN and SVGIG (reference sequence). Deletions cut 4 bases from V and 4 bases from J, with 13 bases between. The CDR3 extends over 13 amino acids.

V usage is TRBV4-3 and J usage is TRBJ2-2; D is perhaps TRBD2 (5 bases). Germline CDR1 is LGHNA and CDR2 is YSLEER. The V and J ends lost 4 bases and 0 bases respectively, with 9 bases between them. The CDR3 runs to 15 residues. For the CDR3, the DNA is TGCGCCAGCAGCCGCGTGCGGGCGAACACCGGGGAGCTGTTTTTT. This translates into CASSRVRANTGELFF.

This chain links TRBV6-5 with TRBJ1-1; TRBD1 is a possible D gene (6 bases). Trimming removed 6 bases at V and 4 bases at J, with 12 bases between. This CDR3 is built from 13 residues. Germline V gene lookup returns CDR1 MNHEY and CDR2 SVGAGI. The CDR3, as DNA: TGTGCCAGCAGGTATCAGGGGACCACTGAAGCTTTCTTT. It specifies CASRYQGTTEAFF.

The chain has TRBV2 and TRBJ2-5, with TRBD1 matching over 8 bases. The CDR3 extends over 14 amino acids. Trimming cost V 6 bases and J 5 bases; bases outside gene matches: 8. CDR1 and CDR2 from the germline V gene are SNHLY and FYNNEI. The CDR3 spells CASRKGQGLETQYF. The CDR3 DNA is TGTGCCAGCAGAAAAGGACAGGGTCTGGAGACCCAGTACTTC.

This chain links TRBV6-5 with TRBJ2-7, with TRBD2 identical over 7 bases. V lost 8 bases to trimming and J lost 0 bases; unmatched junction nucleotides: 7. The V gene's germline CDR1 is MNHEY and CDR2 SVGAGI. This CDR3 has 14 residues. DNA of the CDR3: TGTGCCAGCCGGCCCAGCGGGATCTCCTACGAGCAGTACTTC. This translates into CASRPSGISYEQYF.

The chain combines TRBV29-1 with TRBJ1-5, with 8 bases lining up with TRBD1. This CDR3 is built from 14 residues. Germline CDR1 SQVTM, CDR2 ANQGSEA. Trimming cost V 4 bases and J 2 bases; bases outside gene matches: 4. CDR3 in DNA: TGCAGCGTTGCTACAGGGGGAGGCAATCAGCCCCAGCATTTT. Translated, it gives CSVATGGGNQPQHF.

The genes are TRBV30 and TRBJ2-3; 8 bases fit TRBD2. In germline, CDR1 is GTSNPN, CDR2 SVGIG (reference sequence). The CDR3 spans 15 residues. V dropped 3 bases and J dropped 4; count of bases not matched to a gene: 9. The CDR3 protein is CAWSPSGGWADTQYF. The CDR3 nucleotides are TGTGCCTGGAGCCCGTCGGGGGGGTGGGCAGATACGCAGTATTTT.

This clone appeared a few times. This chain joins TRBV4-1 and TRBJ1-1; the match to TRBD1 covers 7 bases. The germline V gene has CDR1 MGHRA and CDR2 YSYEKL. J was trimmed by 1 base and V by 4 bases; bases with no gene match: 6. This CDR3 is built from 15 residues. The CDR3 here is CASSLLRTGNTEAFF. The CDR3 nucleotides read TGCGCCAGCAGCCTACTCCGGACAGGGAACACTGAAGCTTTCTTT.

The chain recombines TRBV18 with TRBJ1-1, with D maybe TRBD1 (5 bases). Germline V gene sequence: CDR1 KGHSH, CDR2 LQKENI. This CDR3 spans 13 amino acids. V was cut by 0 bases and J by 7 bases, with 9 bases left in between. The DNA of the CDR3 is TGTGCCAGCTCACCACCGGGACTTGGTGAAGCTTTCTTT. Amino acid sequence: CASSPPGLGEAFF.

V gene TRBV6-1 combines with J gene TRBJ2-5, with D maybe TRBD1 (7 bases). CDR1 and CDR2 (germline): MNHNS, SASEGT. Trimming stripped 3 bases from V and 1 base from J, with 18 bases between. CDR3 length equals 17 residues. CDR3 region: CASSERGQRPIQETQYF. In nucleotides, the CDR3 is TGTGCCAGCAGTGAGCGGGGACAGAGACCCATCCAAGAGACCCAGTACTTC.

V gene TRBV11-1 combines with J gene TRBJ2-7; D remains ambiguous. V was shortened by 1 base and J by 1 base, with 8 bases between the two germline ends. This CDR3 is built from 14 residues. Germline assignment: CDR1 SGHAT and CDR2 FQDESV (reference sequence). As DNA, the CDR3 is TGTGCCAGCAGCTTAGTCGCCACTTCCTACGAGCAGTACTTC. Protein: CASSLVATSYEQYF.

This chain joins TRBV28 and TRBJ2-7; TRBD2 agrees at 14 bases. The CDR3 extends over 17 amino acids. CDR1 and CDR2 from the germline V gene are MDHEN and SYDVKM. The junction had 8 bases not matched to a gene; V was cut back by 3 bases and J by 4 bases. The CDR3: CASSFRGLAGVGYEQYF. The CDR3 DNA reads TGTGCCAGCAGTTTCCGGGGACTAGCGGGAGTAGGTTACGAGCAGTACTTC.

V gene TRBV7-2 combines with J gene TRBJ1-5; 7 nucleotides agree with TRBD1. CDR3 length: 15 amino acids. Trimming at V came to 3 bases and at J to 6 bases, leaving 8 bases not matched to a gene. The germline V gene has CDR1 SGHTA and CDR2 FQGNSA. CDR3 protein: CASSLQTGDVQPQHF. The CDR3 DNA is TGTGCCAGCAGCTTGCAAACAGGGGATGTTCAGCCCCAGCATTTT.

The chain joins TRBV18 to TRBJ2-7; TRBD2 matches 10 bases. The trim removed 2 bases at V and 5 bases at J, leaving 6 bases unmatched. The CDR3 sequence is 15 residues long. From germline, CDR1 is KGHSH and CDR2 LQKENI. CDR3: CASSPGSGRANEQYF. The CDR3 region has the DNA TGTGCCAGCTCACCAGGCAGCGGGAGGGCCAACGAGCAGTACTTC.

This chain joins TRBV4-3 and TRBJ2-7; TRBD1 agrees at 9 bases. CDR3 length equals 17 residues. In germline, CDR1 is LGHNA, CDR2 YSLEER. The V segment lost 0 bases and the J segment 5 bases; nucleotides outside the gene matches: 11. The CDR3 DNA is TGCGCCAGCAGCCAAGAGTGGAGGAGGACAGGGGTCGACGAGCAGTACTTC. As protein: CASSQEWRRTGVDEQYF.

A single count supports this clone. The CDR3 reads CASSRGQGTNQPQHF. The CDR3 region has the DNA TGTGCCAGCAGCCGGGGACAGGGAACAAATCAGCCCCAGCATTTT. This chain joins TRBV6-2 or TRBV6-3 and TRBJ1-5; 9 bases agree with TRBD1. V lost 6 bases, J lost 4 bases, and 7 bases stayed unmatched. Germline loops: CDR1 MNHEY, CDR2 SVGEGT. This CDR3 spans 15 amino acids.

The chain recombines TRBV19 with TRBJ2-1; 14 bases match TRBD2. Trimming removed 5 bases from V and 8 bases from J; junction bases left unmatched: 5. This CDR3 is built from 15 residues. Germline assignment: CDR1 LNHDA and CDR2 SQIVND (reference sequence). DNA for the CDR3: TGTGCCAGTAGTCCCGGGACTAGCGGGAGCTATGAGCAGTTCTTC. This codes for CASSPGTSGSYEQFF.

The V and J genes are TRBV7-2 and TRBJ2-1; the D gene is possibly TRBD2 (6 bases). CDR3 size: 16 residues. The ends were cut back, 1 base at V and 9 bases at J, with 19 bases in the middle. CDR1 and CDR2 from the germline V gene are SGHTA and FQGNSA. CDR3 sequence: CASSLVGSGVAGEQFF. The CDR3 DNA reads TGTGCCAGCAGCTTAGTCGGATCGGGGGTCGCCGGTGAGCAGTTCTTC.

For the CDR3, the DNA is TGCGCCAGCTCGCCGGGTTCTGGGGCCAACGTCCTGACTTTC. Translation gives CASSPGSGANVLTF. This chain uses TRBV5-1 with TRBJ2-6; D unresolved. The V end was cut by 7 bases, the J end by 1 base, with 9 bases between. Germline CDR1 SGHRS, CDR2 YFSETQ. This CDR3 has 14 amino acids.

The chain is built from TRBV19 and TRBJ1-2; D is unclear. The CDR3 sequence is 15 residues long. The V gene's germline CDR1 is LNHDA and CDR2 SQIVND (reference sequence). V was shortened by 3 bases and J by 4 bases, with 15 bases between the two germline ends. The CDR3 bases are TGTGCCAGTAGTATCCGCTCAGAGGTGACCTATGGCTACACCTTC. Protein: CASSIRSEVTYGYTF.

The chain couples TRBV11-3 to TRBJ2-1; 12 positions agree with TRBD2. Unmatched junction bases numbered 14, after V lost 1 base and J lost 4 bases. The CDR3 covers 20 residues. The germline V gene encodes CDR1 SGHNT and CDR2 YENEEA. For the CDR3, the DNA is TGTGCCAGCAGCTTAGGGTCGGCGACTAGCGGGAGTGCGAGGTACAATGAGCAGTTCTTC. It translates to CASSLGSATSGSARYNEQFF.

The rearrangement links TRBV10-1 to TRBJ2-1, with 12 bases aligning to TRBD2. The trim removed 2 bases at V and 4 bases at J, leaving 9 bases unmatched. Germline lookup yields CDR1 WNHNN and CDR2 SYGVQD (reference sequence). The CDR3 has 18 amino acids. DNA of the CDR3: TGCGCCAGCAGTGAGGCCATGGACCTAGCGGGAGGGTACAATGAGCAGTTCTTC. This sequence encodes CASSEAMDLAGGYNEQFF.

This clone has only one observation. The genes are TRBV3-1 (or the pseudogene TRBV3-2) and TRBJ2-5; a weak D match, TRBD2 (6 bases). This CDR3 has 15 amino acids. Germline loops: CDR1 LGHDT, CDR2 YNNKEL (reference sequence). V was clipped by 1 base and J by 5 bases, with 14 bases between them. Here the CDR3 reads CASSQVGTPRETQYF. DNA for the CDR3: TGTGCCAGCAGCCAAGTGGGGACTCCTCGGGAGACCCAGTACTTC.

The chain is built from TRBV27 and TRBJ2-1; D might be TRBD1 (7 bases). Trimming removed 4 bases at V and 7 bases at J, with 17 bases between. Germline V gene sequence: CDR1 MNHEY, CDR2 SMNVEV (reference sequence). There are 15 residues in the CDR3. The CDR3 region has the DNA TGTGCCAGCAGTTCTGACCCGACAGGGAGGAATGAGCAGTTCTTC. It codes for CASSSDPTGRNEQFF.

This rearrangement joins TRBV4-1 to TRBJ1-4; tentatively, D is TRBD1 (6 bases). The CDR3 length is 15 residues. V shed 0 bases and J shed 8 bases, with 13 bases lying between them. Germline CDR1 MGHRA, CDR2 YSYEKL. The CDR3 protein is CASSQEGAGSEKLFF. Written as DNA, the CDR3 is TGCGCCAGCAGCCAAGAGGGGGCAGGGAGCGAAAAACTGTTTTTT.